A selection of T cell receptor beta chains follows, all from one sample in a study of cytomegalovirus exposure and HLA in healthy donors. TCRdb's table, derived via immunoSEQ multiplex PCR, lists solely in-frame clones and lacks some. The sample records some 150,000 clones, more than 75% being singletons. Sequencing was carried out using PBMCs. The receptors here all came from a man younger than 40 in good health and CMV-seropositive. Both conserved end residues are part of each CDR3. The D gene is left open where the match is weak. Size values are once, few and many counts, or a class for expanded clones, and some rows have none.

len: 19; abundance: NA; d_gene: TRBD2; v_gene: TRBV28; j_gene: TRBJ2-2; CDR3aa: CASSLSDTLAGANTGELFF; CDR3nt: TGTGCCAGCAGTTTATCCGACACTCTAGCGGGAGCCAACACCGGGGAGCTGTTTTTT
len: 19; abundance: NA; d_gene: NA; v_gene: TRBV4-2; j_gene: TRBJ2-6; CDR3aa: CASSQDPARVATGANVLTF; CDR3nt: TGTGCCAGCAGCCAAGATCCAGCTAGGGTAGCGACTGGGGCCAACGTCCTGACTTTC
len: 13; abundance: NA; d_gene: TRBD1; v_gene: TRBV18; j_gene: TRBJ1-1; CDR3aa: CASLGQKNTEAFF; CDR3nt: TGTGCCAGCCTGGGACAGAAGAACACTGAAGCTTTCTTT
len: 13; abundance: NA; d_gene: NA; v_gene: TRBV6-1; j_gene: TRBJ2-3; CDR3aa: CASSESRGYTQYF; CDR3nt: TGTGCCAGCAGTGAATCCAGAGGATATACGCAGTATTTT
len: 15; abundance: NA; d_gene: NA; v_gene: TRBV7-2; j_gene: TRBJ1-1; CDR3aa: CASSLAHSFNTEAFF; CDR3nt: TGTGCCAGCAGCTTAGCGCACAGTTTCAACACTGAAGCTTTCTTT
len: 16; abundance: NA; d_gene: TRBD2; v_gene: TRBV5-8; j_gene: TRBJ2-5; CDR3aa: CASSLGTSGDQETQYF; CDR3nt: TGTGCCAGCAGCTTAGGGACTAGCGGAGACCAAGAGACCCAGTACTTC
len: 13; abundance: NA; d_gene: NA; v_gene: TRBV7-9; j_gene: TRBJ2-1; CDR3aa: CASSSGSYNEQFF; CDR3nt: TGTGCCAGCAGCTCGGGCTCCTACAATGAGCAGTTCTTC
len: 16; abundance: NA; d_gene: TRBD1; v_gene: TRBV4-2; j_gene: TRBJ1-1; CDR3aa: CASSQDMRQGGTEAFF; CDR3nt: TGTGCCAGCAGCCAAGATATGAGACAGGGGGGCACTGAAGCTTTCTTT
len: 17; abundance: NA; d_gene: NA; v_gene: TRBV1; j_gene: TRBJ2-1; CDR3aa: CTSSQVPAVSSYNEQFF; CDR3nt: TGCACCAGCAGCCAAGTACCCGCGGTTAGCTCCTACAATGAGCAGTTCTTC
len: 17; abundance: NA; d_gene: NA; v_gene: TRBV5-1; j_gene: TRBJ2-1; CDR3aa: CASSLVPGLSSYNEQFF; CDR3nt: TGCGCCAGCAGCTTGGTCCCTGGGCTTAGCTCCTACAATGAGCAGTTCTTC
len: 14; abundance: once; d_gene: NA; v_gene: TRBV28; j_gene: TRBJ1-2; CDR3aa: CASSQGADNYGYTF; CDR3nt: TGTGCCAGCAGTCAAGGGGCAGATAACTATGGCTACACCTTC
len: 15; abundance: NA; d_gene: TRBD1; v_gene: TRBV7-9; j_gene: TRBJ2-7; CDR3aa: CASSSIDRGPYEQYF; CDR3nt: TGTGCCAGCAGCTCGATCGACAGGGGGCCTTACGAGCAGTACTTC
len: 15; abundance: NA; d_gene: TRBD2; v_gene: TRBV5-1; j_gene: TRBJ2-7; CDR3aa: CASSLSGGSTYEQYF; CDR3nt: TGCGCCAGCAGCTTGAGCGGCGGGAGCACCTACGAGCAGTACTTC
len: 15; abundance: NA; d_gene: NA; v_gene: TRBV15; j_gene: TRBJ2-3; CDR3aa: CATSRVLSSTDTQYF; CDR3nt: TGTGCCACCAGCAGAGTCTTGTCCAGCACAGATACGCAGTATTTT
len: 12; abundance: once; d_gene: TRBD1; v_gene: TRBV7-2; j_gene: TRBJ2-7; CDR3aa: CASSSRQGTAYF; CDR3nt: TGTGCCAGCAGCTCCCGACAGGGAACGGCGTACTTC
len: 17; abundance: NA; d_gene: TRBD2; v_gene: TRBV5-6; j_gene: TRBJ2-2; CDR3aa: CASSLEGSGSIGGELFF; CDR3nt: TGTGCCAGCAGCTTGGAAGGTAGCGGGAGTATTGGCGGGGAGCTGTTTTTT
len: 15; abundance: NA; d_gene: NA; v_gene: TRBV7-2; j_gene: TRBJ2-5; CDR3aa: CASSLNAEDQETQYF; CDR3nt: TGTGCCAGCAGCTTAAACGCGGAGGACCAAGAGACCCAGTACTTC
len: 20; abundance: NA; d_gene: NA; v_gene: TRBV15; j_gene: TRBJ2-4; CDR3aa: CATSIRQTSGTRGPRNIQYF; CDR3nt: TGTGCCACCAGCATTCGCCAAACCTCCGGGACACGGGGCCCAAGAAACATTCAGTACTTC
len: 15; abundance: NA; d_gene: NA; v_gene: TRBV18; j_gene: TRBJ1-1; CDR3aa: CASSLGAERTAEAFF; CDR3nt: TGTGCCAGCTCACTGGGAGCAGAAAGAACCGCTGAAGCTTTCTTT
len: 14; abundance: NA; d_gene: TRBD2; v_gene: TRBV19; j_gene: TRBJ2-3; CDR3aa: CASGSGMSTDTQYF; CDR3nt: TGTGCCAGTGGTAGCGGGATGAGCACAGATACGCAGTATTTT
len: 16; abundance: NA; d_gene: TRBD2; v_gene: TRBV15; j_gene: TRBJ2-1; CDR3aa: CATSSPSGSSYNEQFF; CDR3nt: TGTGCCACCAGCAGTCCTAGCGGGAGTTCCTACAATGAGCAGTTCTTC
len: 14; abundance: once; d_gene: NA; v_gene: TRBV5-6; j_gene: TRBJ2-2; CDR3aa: CASSSTDSSGELFF; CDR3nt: TGTGCCAGCAGCTCAACGGACAGCAGCGGGGAGCTGTTTTTT
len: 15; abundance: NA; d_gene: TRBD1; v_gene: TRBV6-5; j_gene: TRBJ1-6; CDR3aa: CASREQGGYNSPLHF; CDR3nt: TGTGCCAGCAGGGAACAGGGGGGCTATAATTCACCCCTCCACTTT
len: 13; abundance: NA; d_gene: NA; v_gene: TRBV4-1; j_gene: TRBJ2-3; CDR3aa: CASSQDDEYTQYF; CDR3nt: TGCGCCAGCAGCCAAGATGATGAGTATACGCAGTATTTT
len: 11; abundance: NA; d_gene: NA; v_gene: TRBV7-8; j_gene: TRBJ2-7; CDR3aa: CASRQTGEQYF; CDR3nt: TGTGCCAGCCGACAGACTGGGGAGCAGTACTTC
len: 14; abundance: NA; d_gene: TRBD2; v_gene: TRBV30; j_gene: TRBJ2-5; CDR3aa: CAWSRAGGQETQYF; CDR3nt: TGTGCCTGGTCACGAGCGGGAGGGCAAGAGACCCAGTACTTC
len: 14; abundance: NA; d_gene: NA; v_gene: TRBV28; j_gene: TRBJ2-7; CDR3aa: CASSSSGTTYEQYF; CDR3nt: TGTGCCAGCAGCTCATCCGGGACAACTTACGAGCAGTACTTC
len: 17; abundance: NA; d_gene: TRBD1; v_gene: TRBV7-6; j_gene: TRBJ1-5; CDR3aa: CASSLAPPGGSNQPQHF; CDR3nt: TGTGCCAGCAGCTTAGCCCCTCCAGGGGGCAGCAATCAGCCCCAGCATTTT
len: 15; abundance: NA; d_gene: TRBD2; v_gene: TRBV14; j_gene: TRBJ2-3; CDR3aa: CASSPLAGSPDTQYF; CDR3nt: TGTGCCAGCAGCCCCCTAGCGGGAAGTCCAGATACGCAGTATTTT
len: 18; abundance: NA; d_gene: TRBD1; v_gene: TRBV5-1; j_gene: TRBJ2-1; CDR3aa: CASSLGQGVISSYNEQFF; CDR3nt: TGCGCCAGCAGCTTGGGTCAGGGGGTTATTTCTTCCTACAATGAGCAGTTCTTC
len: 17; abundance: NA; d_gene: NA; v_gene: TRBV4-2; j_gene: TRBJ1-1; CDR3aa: CASSPQASSGAPTEAFF; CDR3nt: TGTGCCAGCAGCCCCCAAGCAAGTAGTGGGGCCCCCACTGAAGCTTTCTTT
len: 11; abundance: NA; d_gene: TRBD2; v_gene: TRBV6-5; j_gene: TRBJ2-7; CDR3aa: CATLSGGEQYF; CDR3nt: TGTGCCACCCTCTCGGGGGGCGAGCAGTACTTC
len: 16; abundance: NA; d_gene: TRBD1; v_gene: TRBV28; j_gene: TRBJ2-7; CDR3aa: CASSSGQASRSYEQYF; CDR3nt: TGTGCCAGCAGTTCAGGACAGGCAAGTCGATCCTACGAGCAGTACTTC
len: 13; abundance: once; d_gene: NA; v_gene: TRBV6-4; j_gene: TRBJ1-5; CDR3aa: CASSDGHNQPQHF; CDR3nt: TGTGCCAGCAGTGACGGGCATAATCAGCCCCAGCATTTT
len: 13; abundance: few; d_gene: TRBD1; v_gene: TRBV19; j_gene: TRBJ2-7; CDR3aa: CASSFRDSYEQYF; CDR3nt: TGTGCCAGTAGTTTCCGGGACAGCTACGAGCAGTACTTC
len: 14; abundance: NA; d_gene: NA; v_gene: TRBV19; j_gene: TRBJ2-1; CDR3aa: CASSKGGAYNEQFF; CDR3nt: TGTGCCAGTAGTAAAGGGGGGGCTTACAATGAGCAGTTCTTC
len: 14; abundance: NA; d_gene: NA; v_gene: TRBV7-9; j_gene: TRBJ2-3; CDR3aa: CASSLNRDTDTQYF; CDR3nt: TGTGCCAGCAGCTTAAACAGGGACACAGATACGCAGTATTTT
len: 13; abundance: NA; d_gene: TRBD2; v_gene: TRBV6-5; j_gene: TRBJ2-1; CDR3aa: CASGLAGGQRQFF; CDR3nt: TGTGCCAGCGGACTAGCGGGAGGACAGAGGCAGTTCTTC
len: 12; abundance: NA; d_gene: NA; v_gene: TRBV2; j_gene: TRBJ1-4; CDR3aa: CASSVGREKLFF; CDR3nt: TGTGCCAGCAGTGTCGGTCGGGAAAAACTGTTTTTT
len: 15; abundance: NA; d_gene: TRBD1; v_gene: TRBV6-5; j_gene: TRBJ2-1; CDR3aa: CASRGAGGSYNEQFF; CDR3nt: TGTGCCAGCAGGGGGGCAGGGGGTTCCTACAATGAGCAGTTCTTC
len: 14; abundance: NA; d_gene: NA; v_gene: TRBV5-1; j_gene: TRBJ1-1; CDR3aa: CASSFGGANTEAFF; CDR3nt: TGCGCCAGCAGCTTTGGGGGGGCGAACACTGAAGCTTTCTTT
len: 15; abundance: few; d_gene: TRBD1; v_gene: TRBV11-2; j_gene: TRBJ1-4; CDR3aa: CASRDRYRGDEKLFF; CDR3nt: TGTGCCAGCAGGGATCGGTACAGGGGAGATGAAAAACTGTTTTTT
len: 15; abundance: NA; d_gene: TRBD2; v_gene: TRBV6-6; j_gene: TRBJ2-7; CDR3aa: CASRQAGEKQAEQYF; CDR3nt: TGTGCCAGCAGGCAAGCGGGAGAAAAGCAGGCCGAGCAGTACTTC
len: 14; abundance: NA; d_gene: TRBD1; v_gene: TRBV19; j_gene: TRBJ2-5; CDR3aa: CASRRTGGEETQYF; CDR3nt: TGTGCCAGTAGGAGGACAGGGGGCGAAGAGACCCAGTACTTC
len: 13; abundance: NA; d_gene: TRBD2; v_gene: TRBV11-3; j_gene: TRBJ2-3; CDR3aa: CASSSGRADTQYF; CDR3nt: TGTGCCAGCAGTTCCGGGAGGGCCGATACGCAGTATTTT
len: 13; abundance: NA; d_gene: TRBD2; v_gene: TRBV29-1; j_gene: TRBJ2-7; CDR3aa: CSALAGGSGEQYF; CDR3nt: TGCAGCGCCCTAGCGGGAGGTTCTGGCGAGCAGTACTTC
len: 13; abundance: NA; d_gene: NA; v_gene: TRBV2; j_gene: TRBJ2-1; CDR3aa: CASTRGANNEQFF; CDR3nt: TGTGCCAGCACTCGGGGGGCTAACAATGAGCAGTTCTTC
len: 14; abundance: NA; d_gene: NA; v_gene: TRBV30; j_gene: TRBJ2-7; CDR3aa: CAWSEGTRYYEQYF; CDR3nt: TGTGCCTGGAGTGAGGGGACTCGCTATTACGAGCAGTACTTC
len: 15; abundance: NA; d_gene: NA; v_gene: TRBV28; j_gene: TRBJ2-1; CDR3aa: CASSLLASSYNEQFF; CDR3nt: TGTGCCAGCAGTTTGTTAGCAAGCTCCTACAATGAGCAGTTCTTC
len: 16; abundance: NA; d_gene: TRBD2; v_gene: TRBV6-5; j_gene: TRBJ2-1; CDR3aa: CASSYDPGLAVNEQFF; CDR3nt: TGTGCCAGCAGCTACGACCCGGGACTAGCGGTAAATGAGCAGTTCTTC
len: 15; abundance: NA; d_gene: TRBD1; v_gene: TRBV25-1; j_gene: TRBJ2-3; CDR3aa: CASSEPRTGPDTQYF; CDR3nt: TGTGCCAGCAGTGAACCCCGGACAGGGCCAGATACGCAGTATTTT
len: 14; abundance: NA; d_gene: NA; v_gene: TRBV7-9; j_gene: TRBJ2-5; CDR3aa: CASSLDLELETQYF; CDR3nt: TGTGCCAGCAGCTTAGATTTGGAGCTGGAGACCCAGTACTTC
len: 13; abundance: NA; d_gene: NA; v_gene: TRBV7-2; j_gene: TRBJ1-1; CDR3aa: CASSLTTVTEAFF; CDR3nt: TGTGCCAGCAGCTTAACGACAGTCACTGAAGCTTTCTTT